This T cell receptor beta chain was retrieved from a study of cytomegalovirus exposure and HLA in healthy donors. Use of 60 Vbeta and 13 Jbeta primers characterized the PCR. Sequenced by immunoSEQ multiplex PCR; TCRdb stores in-frame clones only, minus some. The data hold approximately 170,000 clones, with about four fifths observed a single time. A few counts support this clone. J was trimmed by 15 bases and V by 4 bases; bases with no gene match: 7. Germline V gene sequence: CDR1 DFQATT, CDR2 SNEGSKA (reference sequence). This CDR3 contains 11 residues. The TCR comes from a male donor in good health and CMV-seronegative. Sequenced input: PBMCs. V and J are TRBV20-1 and TRBJ2-1; 9 bases are a match to TRBD2. CDR3 loop: CSANDLAGLFF. DNA for the CDR3: TGCAGTGCTAACGATCTAGCGGGACTGTTCTTC.